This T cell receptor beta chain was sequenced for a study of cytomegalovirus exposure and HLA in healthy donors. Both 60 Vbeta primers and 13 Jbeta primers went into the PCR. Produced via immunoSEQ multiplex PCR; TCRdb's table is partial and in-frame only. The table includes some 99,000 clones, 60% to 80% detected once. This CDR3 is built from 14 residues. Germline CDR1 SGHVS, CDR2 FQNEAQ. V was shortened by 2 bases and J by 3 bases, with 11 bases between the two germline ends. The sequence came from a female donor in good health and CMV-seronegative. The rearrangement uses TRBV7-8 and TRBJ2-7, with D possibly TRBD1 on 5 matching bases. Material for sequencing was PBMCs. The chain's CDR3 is CASSLRQGSYEQYF. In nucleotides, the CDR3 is TGTGCCAGCAGCTTACGGCAGGGAAGCTACGAGCAGTACTTC.